The clone carrying this TCR beta chain showed up many times. These data come from a study of cytotoxic CD8 clonotypes in ibrutinib-treated CLL. Sequenced by immunoSEQ multiplex PCR; TCRdb stores in-frame clones only, minus some. The sample yields over 95,000 clones, 50% to 65% seen once. CDR1 and CDR2 (germline): SGHNT, YYREEE (reference sequence). This CDR3 has 14 amino acids. V was cut by 7 bases and J by 2 bases, with 15 bases left in between. This receptor was identified in a human donor with chronic lymphocytic leukemia. V gene TRBV5-4 combines with J gene TRBJ1-1; D is undetermined. This sample comprised PBMCs, obtained after 24 months of ibrutinib treatment. The CDR3 sequence: CASPSTRLNTEAFF. In DNA, the CDR3 is TGTGCCAGCCCTTCCACGAGGCTAAACACTGAAGCTTTCTTT.